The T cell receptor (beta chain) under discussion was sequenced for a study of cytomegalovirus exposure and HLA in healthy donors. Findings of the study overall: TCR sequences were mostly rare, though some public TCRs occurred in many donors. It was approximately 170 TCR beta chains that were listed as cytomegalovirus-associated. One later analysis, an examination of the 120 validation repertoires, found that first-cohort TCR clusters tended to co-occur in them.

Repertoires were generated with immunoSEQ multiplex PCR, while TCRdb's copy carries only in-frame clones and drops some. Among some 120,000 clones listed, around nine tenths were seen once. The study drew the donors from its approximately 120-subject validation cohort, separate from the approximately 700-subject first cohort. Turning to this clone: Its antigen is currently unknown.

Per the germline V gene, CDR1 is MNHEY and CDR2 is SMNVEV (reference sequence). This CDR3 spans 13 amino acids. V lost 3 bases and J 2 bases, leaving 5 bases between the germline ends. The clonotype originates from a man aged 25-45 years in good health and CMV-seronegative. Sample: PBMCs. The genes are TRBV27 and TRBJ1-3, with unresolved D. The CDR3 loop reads CASSFSAGNTIYF. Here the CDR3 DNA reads TGTGCCAGCAGTTTTTCGGCTGGAAACACCATATATTTT.